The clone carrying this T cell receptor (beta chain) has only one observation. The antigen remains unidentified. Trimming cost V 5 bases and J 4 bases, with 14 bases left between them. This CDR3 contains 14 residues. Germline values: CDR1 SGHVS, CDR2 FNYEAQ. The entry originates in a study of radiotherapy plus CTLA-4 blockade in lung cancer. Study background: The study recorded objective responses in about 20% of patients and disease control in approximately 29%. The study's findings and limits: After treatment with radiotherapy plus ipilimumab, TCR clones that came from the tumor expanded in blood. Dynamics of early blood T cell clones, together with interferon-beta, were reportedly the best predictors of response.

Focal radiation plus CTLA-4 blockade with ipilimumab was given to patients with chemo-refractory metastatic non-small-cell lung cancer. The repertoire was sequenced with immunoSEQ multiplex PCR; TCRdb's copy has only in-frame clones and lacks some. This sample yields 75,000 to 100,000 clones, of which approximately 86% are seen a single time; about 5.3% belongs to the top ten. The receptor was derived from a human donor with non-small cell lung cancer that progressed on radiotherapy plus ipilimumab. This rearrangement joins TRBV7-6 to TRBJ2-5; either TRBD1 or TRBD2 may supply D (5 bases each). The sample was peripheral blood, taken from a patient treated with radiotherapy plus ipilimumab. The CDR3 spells CASSAHMRGETQYF. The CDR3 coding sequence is TGTGCCAGCAGCGCTCATATGAGGGGAGAGACCCAGTACTTC.